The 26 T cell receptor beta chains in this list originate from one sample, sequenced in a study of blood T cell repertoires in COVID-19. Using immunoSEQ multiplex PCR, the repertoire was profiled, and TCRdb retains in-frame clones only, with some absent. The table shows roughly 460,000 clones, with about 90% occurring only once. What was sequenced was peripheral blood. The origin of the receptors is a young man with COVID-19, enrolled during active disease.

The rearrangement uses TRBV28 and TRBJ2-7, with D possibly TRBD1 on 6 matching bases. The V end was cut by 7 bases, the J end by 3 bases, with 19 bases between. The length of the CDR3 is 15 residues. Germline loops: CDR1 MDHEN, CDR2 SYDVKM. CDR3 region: CASTNLGQTGYEQYF. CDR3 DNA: TGTGCCAGCACCAATTTGGGACAAACTGGCTACGAGCAGTACTTC.

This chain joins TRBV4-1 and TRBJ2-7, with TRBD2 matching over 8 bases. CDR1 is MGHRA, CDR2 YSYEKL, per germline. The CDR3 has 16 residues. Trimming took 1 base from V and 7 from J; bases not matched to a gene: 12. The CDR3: CASSQATGGVLREQYF. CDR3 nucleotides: TGCGCCAGCAGCCAAGCCACCGGGGGGGTTCTACGGGAGCAGTACTTC.

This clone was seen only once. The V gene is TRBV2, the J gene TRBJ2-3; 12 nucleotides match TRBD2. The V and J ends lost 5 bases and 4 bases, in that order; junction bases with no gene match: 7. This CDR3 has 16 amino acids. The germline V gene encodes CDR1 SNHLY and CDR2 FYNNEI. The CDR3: CASSHPTSGRADTQYF. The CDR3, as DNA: TGTGCCAGCAGTCATCCGACTAGCGGGAGAGCAGATACGCAGTATTTT.

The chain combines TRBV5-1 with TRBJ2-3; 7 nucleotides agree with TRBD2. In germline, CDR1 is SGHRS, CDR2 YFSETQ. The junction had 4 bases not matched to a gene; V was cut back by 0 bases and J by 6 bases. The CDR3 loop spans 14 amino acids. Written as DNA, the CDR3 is TGCGCCAGCAGCTTGGTGGGGGGGTCGGATACGCAGTATTTT. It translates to CASSLVGGSDTQYF.

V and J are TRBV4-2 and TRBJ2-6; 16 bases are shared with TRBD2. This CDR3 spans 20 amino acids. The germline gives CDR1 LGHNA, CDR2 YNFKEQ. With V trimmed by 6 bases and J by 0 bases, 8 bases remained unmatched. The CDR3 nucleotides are TGTGCCAGCAGTGGGGGACTAGCGGGAGGGCCGGGCTCTGGGGCCAACGTCCTGACTTTC. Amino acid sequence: CASSGGLAGGPGSGANVLTF.

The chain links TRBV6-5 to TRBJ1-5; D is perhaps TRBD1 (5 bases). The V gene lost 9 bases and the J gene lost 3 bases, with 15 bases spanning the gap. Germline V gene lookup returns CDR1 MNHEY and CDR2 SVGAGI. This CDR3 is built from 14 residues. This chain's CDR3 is CASMSGGDNQPQHF. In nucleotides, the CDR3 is TGTGCCAGTATGTCTGGGGGGGACAATCAGCCCCAGCATTTT.

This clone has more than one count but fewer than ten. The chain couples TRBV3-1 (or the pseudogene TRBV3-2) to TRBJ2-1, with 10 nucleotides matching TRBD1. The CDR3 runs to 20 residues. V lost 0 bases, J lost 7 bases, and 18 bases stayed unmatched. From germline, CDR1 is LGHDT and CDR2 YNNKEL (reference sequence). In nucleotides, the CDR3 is TGTGCCAGCAGCCAAGAAAGAAGATGGAGACAGGGGGCAACTACTAATGAGCAGTTCTTC. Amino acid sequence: CASSQERRWRQGATTNEQFF.

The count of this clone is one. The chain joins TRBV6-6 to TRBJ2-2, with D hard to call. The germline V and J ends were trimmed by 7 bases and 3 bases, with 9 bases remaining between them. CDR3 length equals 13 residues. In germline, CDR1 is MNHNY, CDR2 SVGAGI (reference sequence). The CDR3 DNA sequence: TGTGCCAGCAACTCTTTGGACACCGGGGAGCTGTTTTTT. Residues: CASNSLDTGELFF.

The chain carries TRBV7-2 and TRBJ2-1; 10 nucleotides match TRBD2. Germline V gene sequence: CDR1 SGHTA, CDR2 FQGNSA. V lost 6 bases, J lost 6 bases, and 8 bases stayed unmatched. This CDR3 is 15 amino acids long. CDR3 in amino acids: CASRGWTSGPNEQFF. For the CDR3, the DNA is TGTGCCAGCAGGGGATGGACTAGCGGCCCCAATGAGCAGTTCTTC. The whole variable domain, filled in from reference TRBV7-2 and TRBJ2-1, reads GAGVSQSPSNKVTEKGKDVELRCDPISGHTALYWYRQSLGQGLEFLIYFQGNSAPDKSGLPSDRFSAERTGGSVSTLTIQRTQQEDSAVYLCASRGWTSGPNEQFFGPGTRLTVL.

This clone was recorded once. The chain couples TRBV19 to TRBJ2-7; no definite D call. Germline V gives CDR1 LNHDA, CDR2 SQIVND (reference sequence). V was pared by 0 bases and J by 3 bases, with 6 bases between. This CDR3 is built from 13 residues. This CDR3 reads CASSIDRSYEQYF. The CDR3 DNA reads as TGTGCCAGTAGTATAGATCGCAGCTACGAGCAGTACTTC.

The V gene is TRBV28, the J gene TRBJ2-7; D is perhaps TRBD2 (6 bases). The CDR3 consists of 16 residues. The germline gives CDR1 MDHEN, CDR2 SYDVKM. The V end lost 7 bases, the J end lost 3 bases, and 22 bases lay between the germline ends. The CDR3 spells CASKKTGTLYYYEQYF. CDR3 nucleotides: TGTGCCAGCAAGAAGACCGGGACTCTCTATTACTACGAGCAGTACTTC.

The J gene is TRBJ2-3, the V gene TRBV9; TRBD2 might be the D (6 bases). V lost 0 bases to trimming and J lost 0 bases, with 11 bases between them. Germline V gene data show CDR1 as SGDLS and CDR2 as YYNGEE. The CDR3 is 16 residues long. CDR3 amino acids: CASSVGSGPSTDTQYF. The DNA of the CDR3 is TGTGCCAGCAGCGTAGGAAGCGGGCCTAGCACAGATACGCAGTATTTT.

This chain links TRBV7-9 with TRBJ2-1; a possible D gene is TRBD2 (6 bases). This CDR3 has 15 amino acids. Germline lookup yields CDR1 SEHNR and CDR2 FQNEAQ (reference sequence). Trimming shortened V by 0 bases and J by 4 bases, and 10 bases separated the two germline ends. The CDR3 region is CASSLAPGGYNEQFF. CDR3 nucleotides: TGTGCCAGCAGCTTAGCGCCCGGGGGATACAATGAGCAGTTCTTC.

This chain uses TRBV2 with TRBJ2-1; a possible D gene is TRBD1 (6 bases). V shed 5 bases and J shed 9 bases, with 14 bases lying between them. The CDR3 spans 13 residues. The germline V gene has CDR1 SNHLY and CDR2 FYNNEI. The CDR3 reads CASSRGQWGEQFF. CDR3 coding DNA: TGTGCCAGCAGTAGGGGACAATGGGGTGAGCAGTTCTTC.

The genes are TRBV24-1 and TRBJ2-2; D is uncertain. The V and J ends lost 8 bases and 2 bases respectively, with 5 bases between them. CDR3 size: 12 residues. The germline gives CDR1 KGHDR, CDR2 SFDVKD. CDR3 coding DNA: TGTGCCACCACAGGAAACACCGGGGAGCTGTTTTTT. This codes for CATTGNTGELFF.

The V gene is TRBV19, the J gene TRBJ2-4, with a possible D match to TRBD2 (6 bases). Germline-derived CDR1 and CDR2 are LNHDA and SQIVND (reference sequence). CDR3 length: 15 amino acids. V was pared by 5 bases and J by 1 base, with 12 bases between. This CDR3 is CASSPRRAAKNIQYF. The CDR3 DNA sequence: TGTGCCAGTAGTCCCCGGAGGGCTGCCAAAAACATTCAGTACTTC.

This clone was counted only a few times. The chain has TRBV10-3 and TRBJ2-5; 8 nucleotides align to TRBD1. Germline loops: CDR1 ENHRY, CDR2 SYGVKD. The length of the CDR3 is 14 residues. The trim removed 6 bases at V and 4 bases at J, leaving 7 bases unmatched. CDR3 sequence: CAIRPGTGTETQYF. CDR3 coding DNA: TGTGCCATCAGACCCGGGACAGGAACAGAGACCCAGTACTTC.

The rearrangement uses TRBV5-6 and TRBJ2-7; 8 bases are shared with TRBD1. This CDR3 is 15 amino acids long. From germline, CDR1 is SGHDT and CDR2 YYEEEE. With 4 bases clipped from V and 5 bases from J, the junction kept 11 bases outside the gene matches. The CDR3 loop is CASSAYGQGSDEQYF. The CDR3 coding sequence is TGTGCCAGCAGCGCGTACGGACAGGGCAGTGACGAGCAGTACTTC.

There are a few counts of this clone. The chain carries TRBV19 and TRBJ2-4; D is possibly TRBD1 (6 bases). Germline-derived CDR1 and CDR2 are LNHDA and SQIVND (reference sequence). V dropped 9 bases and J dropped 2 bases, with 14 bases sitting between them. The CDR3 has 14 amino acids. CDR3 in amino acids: CARYRVFSKNIQYF. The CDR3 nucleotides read TGTGCCAGGTACAGGGTTTTTTCCAAAAACATTCAGTACTTC.

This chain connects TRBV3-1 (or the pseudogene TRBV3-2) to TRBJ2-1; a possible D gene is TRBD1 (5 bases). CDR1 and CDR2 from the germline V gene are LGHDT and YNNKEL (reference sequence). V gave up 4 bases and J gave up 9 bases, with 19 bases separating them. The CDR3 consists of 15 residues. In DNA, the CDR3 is TGTGCCAGCAGCCCCCAGGCAGGGCGCGGTATTGAGCAGTTCTTC. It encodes CASSPQAGRGIEQFF.

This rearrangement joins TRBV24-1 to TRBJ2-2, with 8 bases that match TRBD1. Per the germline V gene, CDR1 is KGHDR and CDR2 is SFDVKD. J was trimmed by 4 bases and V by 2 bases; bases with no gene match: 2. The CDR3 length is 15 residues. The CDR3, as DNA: TGTGCCACCAGTGATTCCAGGGGGCGCACCGGGGAGCTGTTTTTT. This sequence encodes CATSDSRGRTGELFF.

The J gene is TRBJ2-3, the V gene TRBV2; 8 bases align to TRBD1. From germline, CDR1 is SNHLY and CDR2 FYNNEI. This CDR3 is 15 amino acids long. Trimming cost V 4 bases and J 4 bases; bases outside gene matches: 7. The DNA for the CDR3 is TGTGCCAGCAGTGGATGGACAGGGCGGGCAGATACGCAGTATTTT. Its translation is CASSGWTGRADTQYF. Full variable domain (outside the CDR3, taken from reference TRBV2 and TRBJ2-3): EPEVTQTPSHQVTQMGQEVILRCVPISNHLYFYWYRQILGQKVEFLVSFYNNEISEKSEIFDDQFSVERPDGSNFTLKIRSTKLEDSAMYFCASSGWTGRADTQYFGPGTRLTVL.

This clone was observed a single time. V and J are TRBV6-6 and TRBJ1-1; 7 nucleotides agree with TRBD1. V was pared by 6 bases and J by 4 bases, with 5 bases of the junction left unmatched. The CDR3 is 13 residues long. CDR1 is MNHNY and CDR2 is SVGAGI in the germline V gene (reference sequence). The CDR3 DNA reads TGTGCCAGCAGACAGGGGAGCGGCACTGAAGCTTTCTTT. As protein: CASRQGSGTEAFF.

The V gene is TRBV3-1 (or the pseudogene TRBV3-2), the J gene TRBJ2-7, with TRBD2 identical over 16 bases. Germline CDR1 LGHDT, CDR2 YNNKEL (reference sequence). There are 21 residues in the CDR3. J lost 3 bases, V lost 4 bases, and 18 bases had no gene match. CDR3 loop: CASSPTLAGLAGGIGFYEQYF. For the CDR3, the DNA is TGTGCCAGCAGCCCTACCCTGGCGGGACTAGCGGGAGGGATAGGGTTCTACGAGCAGTACTTC.

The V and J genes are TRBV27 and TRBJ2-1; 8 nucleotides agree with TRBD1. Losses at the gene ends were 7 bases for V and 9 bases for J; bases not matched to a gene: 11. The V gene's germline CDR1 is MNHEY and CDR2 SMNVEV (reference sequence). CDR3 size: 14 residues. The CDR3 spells CASTWTGSNGEQFF. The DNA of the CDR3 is TGTGCCAGCACATGGACAGGGTCTAATGGTGAGCAGTTCTTC.

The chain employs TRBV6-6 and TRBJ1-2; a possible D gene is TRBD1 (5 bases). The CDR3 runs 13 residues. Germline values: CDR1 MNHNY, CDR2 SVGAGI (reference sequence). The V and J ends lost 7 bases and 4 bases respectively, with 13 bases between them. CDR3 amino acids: CASTGGVSYGYTF. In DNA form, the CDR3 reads TGTGCCAGCACGGGAGGGGTGAGCTATGGCTACACCTTC.